A selection of T cell receptor beta chains follows, all from one sample in a study of identical twins. TCRdb recomputed calls from the 5' RACE reads with MiXCR, one row per CDR3 protein. The sample contains 1.5 million to 2 million distinct CDR3 sequences, under 35% of which appear only once. The sequencing input was cord blood. These receptor sequences come from a newborn girl in good health. CDR3s include the opening cysteine and the closing phenylalanine or tryptophan. Each record gives: clone size, J gene, V gene, D gene, CDR3 protein, CDR3 DNA. The D gene is left open where the match is weak. Some rows mark clone size as missing; the rest say once, few, many or name a class of expanded clone.

size: NA
J: TRBJ2-1
V: TRBV6-6
D: TRBD1
CDR3: CASRTGRGGSYNEQFF
DNA: TGTGCCAGCAGGACAGGGAGAGGGGGATCCTACAATGAGCAGTTCTTC

size: NA
J: TRBJ1-2
V: TRBV5-1
D: TRBD1
CDR3: CASSLPGDGTAEAYYGYTF
DNA: TGCGCCAGCAGCTTACCTGGGGACGGGACAGCGGAAGCTTACTATGGCTACACCTTC

size: NA
J: TRBJ1-5
V: TRBV12-3/TRBV12-4
D: NA
CDR3: CASSRSFVSHSNQPQHF
DNA: TGTGCCAGCAGCCGCTCTTTTGTAAGTCATAGCAATCAGCCCCAGCATTTT

size: NA
J: TRBJ2-7
V: TRBV7-2
D: TRBD2
CDR3: CASSLNQRASGGVSYEQYF
DNA: TGTGCCAGCAGCTTAAACCAAAGAGCTAGCGGGGGGGTCTCCTACGAGCAGTACTTC

size: NA
J: TRBJ2-3
V: TRBV5-1
D: TRBD2
CDR3: CASSLSRDYIRTDTQYF
DNA: TGCGCCAGCAGCTTGTCCCGGGACTATATCCGCACAGATACGCAGTATTTT

size: few
J: TRBJ2-2
V: TRBV20-1
D: NA
CDR3: CSARDQGGTGELFF
DNA: TGCAGTGCTAGAGATCAGGGAGGAACCGGGGAGCTGTTTTTT

size: few
J: TRBJ2-1
V: TRBV7-9
D: TRBD2
CDR3: CASSLGYLAGFGETNEQFF
DNA: TGTGCCAGCAGCTTAGGTTATCTAGCGGGATTCGGCGAGACCAATGAGCAGTTCTTC

size: NA
J: TRBJ2-3
V: TRBV10-3
D: TRBD2
CDR3: CAISESLAGGQRTTDTQYF
DNA: TGTGCCATCAGTGAATCCCTAGCGGGGGGGCAAAGGACCACAGATACGCAGTATTTT

size: NA
J: TRBJ1-3
V: TRBV10-3
D: NA
CDR3: CAISGGSSGNTIYF
DNA: TGTGCCATCAGTGGAGGTTCCTCTGGAAACACCATATATTTT

size: NA
J: TRBJ2-5
V: TRBV11-2
D: NA
CDR3: CASSLRLAVRGEETQYF
DNA: TGTGCCAGCAGCTTGCGGCTAGCTGTACGGGGCGAAGAGACCCAGTACTTC

size: NA
J: TRBJ2-2
V: TRBV2
D: TRBD1
CDR3: CASRGQGSNTGELFF
DNA: TGTGCCAGCAGAGGACAGGGAAGTAACACCGGGGAGCTGTTTTTT

size: NA
J: TRBJ2-1
V: TRBV27
D: NA
CDR3: CASRWALPGPSSYNEQFF
DNA: TGTGCCAGCAGATGGGCTCTCCCGGGTCCCTCCTCCTACAATGAGCAGTTCTTC

size: NA
J: TRBJ1-2
V: TRBV7-2
D: TRBD1
CDR3: CASSARGGRGLGYTF
DNA: TGTGCCAGCAGTGCAAGGGGCGGCAGGGGGCTCGGCTACACCTTC

size: few
J: TRBJ2-7
V: TRBV20-1
D: NA
CDR3: CSVRLNPAYEQYF
DNA: TGCAGTGTTCGACTGAACCCGGCCTACGAGCAGTACTTC

size: NA
J: TRBJ2-7
V: TRBV15
D: NA
CDR3: CATRDGRLLYEQYF
DNA: TGTGCCACCAGGGACGGACGGCTCCTCTACGAGCAGTACTTC

size: many
J: TRBJ1-2
V: TRBV20-1
D: NA
CDR3: CSARPANYGYTF
DNA: TGCAGTGCCAGACCAGCTAACTATGGCTACACCTTC

size: NA
J: TRBJ1-1
V: TRBV3-1
D: TRBD1
CDR3: CAVHRGGQLTSNTEAFF
DNA: TGTGCCGTCCACCGGGGGGGACAGCTTACTTCGAACACTGAAGCTTTCTTT

size: few
J: TRBJ2-3
V: TRBV25-1
D: NA
CDR3: CASSDDRRTDTQYF
DNA: TGTGCCAGCAGTGATGACAGACGCACAGATACGCAGTATTTT

size: NA
J: TRBJ2-7
V: TRBV4-1
D: TRBD2
CDR3: CASSQGLKTYEQYF
DNA: TGCGCCAGCAGCCAGGGACTAAAAACCTACGAGCAGTACTTC

size: NA
J: TRBJ1-1
V: TRBV10-3
D: NA
CDR3: CAISESRGRGTEAFF
DNA: TGTGCCATCAGTGAGTCCAGGGGACGGGGCACTGAAGCTTTCTTT

size: NA
J: TRBJ2-5
V: TRBV2
D: NA
CDR3: CASAALARGQETQYF
DNA: TGTGCCAGCGCAGCCCTAGCGCGGGGACAAGAGACCCAGTACTTC

size: NA
J: TRBJ2-3
V: TRBV10-3
D: TRBD2
CDR3: CAISEPGLAEGRDTQYF
DNA: TGTGCCATCAGTGAGCCGGGACTAGCGGAAGGACGGGATACGCAGTATTTT

size: NA
J: TRBJ2-7
V: TRBV28
D: TRBD2
CDR3: CASSLTGTSGSYEQYF
DNA: TGTGCCAGCAGTTTAACGGGGACTAGCGGCTCCTACGAGCAGTACTTC

size: NA
J: TRBJ1-5
V: TRBV28
D: NA
CDR3: CASSLQKGWQPQHF
DNA: TGTGCCAGCAGTTTACAGAAGGGGTGGCAGCCCCAGCATTTT

size: NA
J: TRBJ1-2
V: TRBV29-1
D: NA
CDR3: CSIEDRSSYGYTF
DNA: TGCAGCATTGAAGATAGGTCCAGCTATGGCTACACCTTC

size: few
J: TRBJ2-1
V: TRBV12-3/TRBV12-4
D: NA
CDR3: CASSSQTYNEQFF
DNA: TGTGCCAGCAGCTCCCAGACCTACAATGAGCAGTTCTTC

size: NA
J: TRBJ2-1
V: TRBV4-2
D: NA
CDR3: CASSTAGGSYNEQFF
DNA: TGTGCCAGCAGCACAGCGGGTGGGTCCTACAATGAGCAGTTCTTC

size: few
J: TRBJ1-1
V: TRBV4-1
D: TRBD1
CDR3: CASSQTGRNTEAFF
DNA: TGCGCCAGCAGCCAGACAGGGAGGAACACTGAAGCTTTCTTT

size: NA
J: TRBJ1-1
V: TRBV5-8
D: TRBD1
CDR3: CAGYRGRNTEAFF
DNA: TGTGCCGGCTACAGGGGGCGCAACACTGAAGCTTTCTTT

size: few
J: TRBJ2-1
V: TRBV5-1
D: NA
CDR3: CASSWTGVGSGRDNEQFF
DNA: TGCGCCAGCAGCTGGACAGGGGTGGGTAGCGGGAGAGACAATGAGCAGTTCTTC

size: NA
J: TRBJ2-3
V: TRBV20-1
D: TRBD2
CDR3: CSARVGGSGGWPDTQYF
DNA: TGCAGTGCTAGAGTTGGAGGAAGCGGGGGTTGGCCAGATACGCAGTATTTT

size: NA
J: TRBJ1-1
V: TRBV12-3/TRBV12-4
D: NA
CDR3: CASSHLIETGFEAFF
DNA: TGTGCCAGCAGTCATTTGATTGAAACAGGGTTTGAAGCTTTCTTT

size: many
J: TRBJ2-7
V: TRBV10-3
D: NA
CDR3: CAISVSGRWLHEQYF
DNA: TGTGCCATCAGTGTCTCGGGGAGGTGGCTTCACGAGCAGTACTTC

size: NA
J: TRBJ1-1
V: TRBV6-1
D: NA
CDR3: CASRLKMNTEAFF
DNA: TGTGCCAGCAGGCTCAAGATGAACACTGAAGCTTTCTTT

size: NA
J: TRBJ2-2
V: TRBV6-6
D: NA
CDR3: CASRSSGELFF
DNA: TGTGCCAGCAGGAGTAGCGGGGAGCTGTTTTTT

size: NA
J: TRBJ1-5
V: TRBV2
D: NA
CDR3: CASSVMWTVHLAQPQHF
DNA: TGTGCCAGCAGTGTTATGTGGACAGTTCACCTCGCTCAGCCCCAGCATTTT

size: many
J: TRBJ1-1
V: TRBV3-1
D: NA
CDR3: CASRTGRNTEAFF
DNA: TGTGCCAGCAGAACAGGGAGGAACACTGAAGCTTTCTTT